This T cell receptor beta chain was sequenced for a study of blood T cell repertoires in COVID-19. Germline V gene lookup returns CDR1 DFQATT and CDR2 SNEGSKA (reference sequence). The CDR3 sequence is 12 residues long. V was shortened by 3 bases and J by 4 bases, with 9 bases between the two germline ends. Generated by immunoSEQ multiplex PCR, the TCRdb table keeps only in-frame clones and is missing some. The top ten hold 2% to 2.5% of the sample, which has hundreds of thousands of clones, 75% to 90% seen once. Sequencing input: PBMCs or T cells enriched from blood (not recorded which). This rearrangement joins TRBV20-1 to TRBJ1-2; D is unresolved. This TCR came from a woman younger than 30 who had recovered from COVID-19. CDR3 in amino acids: CSASLRGYGYTF. CDR3 bases: TGCAGTGCTAGTCTCCGGGGCTATGGCTACACCTTC.